The T cell receptor (beta chain) described here comes from a study of T cell changes during pregnancy in multiple sclerosis. Assay used: immunoSEQ multiplex PCR; TCRdb lists only in-frame clones, some missing. This table holds over 30,000 clones, 70% to 90% found once. There are 16 residues in the CDR3. The sequences come from CD8+ T cells from peripheral blood mononuclear cells, collected in the third trimester of pregnancy. The chain carries TRBV12-1 and TRBJ1-4. TRBV12-1 constitutes a pseudogene. The receptor's source is a female donor with multiple sclerosis, enrolled in a pregnancy study. CDR3 nucleotides: TGTGCCAGCAGCTTTGTGTCCGGCGGGCGGAGGGAAAAACTGTTTTTT. This encodes CASSFVSGGRREKLFF.